This is a list of T cell receptor beta chains from one sample in a study of T cells in Graves' hyperthyroidism and ophthalmopathy. One entry per CDR3 protein results from TCRdb running MiXCR on the multiplex PCR reads. The table lists around 300,000 distinct CDR3 sequences, less than 30% of them singletons. The sequencing sample was made of blood. Receptor source: a man between 35 and 55 years old with Graves' hyperthyroidism that later progressed to Graves' ophthalmopathy. Both conserved end residues are part of each CDR3. A D gene is named only where the DNA matches it firmly. Expanded clones get a size class; other rows say once, few or many, or leave the size out.

V	size	J	D	CDR3	DNA
TRBV15	few	TRBJ2-6	.	CATSRDLESGANVLTF	TGTGCCACCAGCAGAGATTTAGAGTCTGGGGCCAACGTCCTGACTTTC
TRBV11-3	many	TRBJ2-2	TRBD1	CASSPNRDRARTGELFF	TGTGCCAGCAGCCCCAACCGGGACAGGGCTCGTACCGGGGAGCTGTTTTTT
TRBV3-1	many	TRBJ1-1	.	CASSQPGANTEAFF	TGTGCCAGCAGCCAGCCGGGGGCGAACACTGAAGCTTTCTTT
TRBV20-1	.	TRBJ2-7	.	CSARAGSGYEQYF	TGCAGTGCTAGAGCCGGGAGTGGGTACGAGCAGTACTTC
TRBV12-3/TRBV12-4	many	TRBJ1-2	.	CASSLLSRDYGYTF	TGTGCCAGCAGTTTACTGTCCCGGGACTATGGCTACACCTTC
TRBV6-5	.	TRBJ1-1	TRBD1	CASSYHPGTGGTEAFF	TGTGCCAGCAGTTACCATCCCGGGACAGGGGGCACTGAAGCTTTCTTT
TRBV27	many	TRBJ2-7	.	CASKPQGSSYEQYF	TGTGCCAGCAAACCCCAGGGTTCTTCCTACGAGCAGTACTTC
TRBV2	many	TRBJ2-6	.	CATKQGSGANVLTF	TGTGCCACCAAACAGGGTTCTGGGGCCAACGTCCTGACTTTC
TRBV27	many	TRBJ2-5	TRBD2	CASSLSRLAGVGETQYF	TGTGCCAGCAGTTTATCCCGCCTAGCGGGAGTGGGTGAGACCCAGTACTTC
TRBV20-1	many	TRBJ1-5	.	CSALATFQPQHF	TGCAGTGCCCTAGCCACGTTTCAGCCCCAGCATTTT
TRBV28	many	TRBJ2-7	.	CASTNPDTTLREQYF	TGTGCCAGTACCAACCCGGACACCACCTTACGGGAGCAGTACTTC
TRBV4-1	many	TRBJ2-7	TRBD1	CASSQATGTGLYEQYF	TGCGCCAGCAGCCAAGCTACCGGGACAGGGTTGTACGAGCAGTACTTC
TRBV6-5	many	TRBJ1-5	.	CASRTATPDQPQHF	TGTGCCAGCCGGACAGCCACCCCAGATCAGCCCCAGCATTTT
TRBV29-1	many	TRBJ1-2	.	CSVKTRDRYGYTF	TGCAGCGTTAAGACCCGGGACCGCTATGGCTACACCTTC
TRBV6-1	few	TRBJ2-7	.	CASSRPFYEQYF	TGTGCCAGCAGTCGCCCTTTCTACGAGCAGTATTTC
TRBV18	.	TRBJ1-1	.	CASSPPQMRTEAFF	TGTGCCAGCTCACCACCGCAGATGAGGACTGAAGCTTTCTTT
TRBV5-1	many	TRBJ2-7	TRBD2	CASSPSGLADSYEQYF	TGCGCCAGCAGCCCGTCGGGCCTAGCGGATTCCTACGAGCAGTACTTC
TRBV9	.	TRBJ2-4	.	CASSVASGQSKNIQYF	TGTGCCAGCAGCGTAGCCTCCGGACAGTCCAAAAACATTCAGTACTTC
TRBV6-5	many	TRBJ2-5	.	CASSPAEYQETQYF	TGTGCCAGCAGTCCCGCAGAGTACCAAGAGACCCAGTACTTC
TRBV2	many	TRBJ2-2	.	CASIPSLLAYTGELFF	TGTGCCAGCATCCCTTCTTTACTAGCCTACACCGGGGAGCTGTTTTTT
TRBV2	many	TRBJ2-7	.	CASRGHLDGYEQYF	TGTGCCAGCAGGGGACATCTTGATGGCTACGAGCAGTACTTC
TRBV20-1	many	TRBJ2-5	.	CSATPPGVQETQYF	TGCAGTGCTACCCCGCCGGGGGTGCAAGAGACCCAGTACTTC
TRBV10-3	many	TRBJ2-4	.	CAISERDFNIQYF	TGTGCCATCAGTGAGCGGGACTTCAACATTCAGTACTTC
TRBV6-2/TRBV6-3	few	TRBJ1-1	.	CASSPQGRWLNTEAFF	TGTGCCAGCAGTCCCCAGGGTCGGTGGCTGAACACTGAAGCTTTCTTT
TRBV20-1	many	TRBJ2-2	TRBD2	CSANKLTGTSGRITGELFF	TGCAGTGCTAACAAACTTACCGGGACTAGCGGGAGAATCACCGGGGAGCTGTTTTTT
TRBV5-1	many	TRBJ2-7	TRBD1	CASSQWDRGGSYEQYF	TGCGCCAGCAGCCAGTGGGACAGGGGGGGAAGCTACGAGCAGTACTTC
TRBV5-6	.	TRBJ1-2	.	CASSFTGSGYTF	TGTGCCAGCAGCTTTACGGGGAGCGGCTACACCTTC
TRBV27	.	TRBJ2-7	.	CASSTIQLGAGEQYF	TGTGCCAGCAGTACTATACAGCTGGGCGCGGGTGAGCAGTACTTC
TRBV5-8	many	TRBJ1-5	TRBD1	CASSFPGTGFQPQHF	TGTGCCAGCAGCTTTCCCGGGACAGGGTTTCAGCCCCAGCATTTT
TRBV11-2	many	TRBJ2-5	.	CASSLEPEETQYF	TGTGCCAGCAGCTTAGAGCCAGAGGAGACCCAGTACTTC
TRBV6-4	many	TRBJ2-5	TRBD2	CASSSTSGSGETQYF	TGTGCCAGCAGTTCAACTAGCGGGAGCGGGGAGACCCAGTACTTC
TRBV28	many	TRBJ1-1	.	CASSLWRGVRMNTEAFF	TGTGCCAGCAGTTTATGGAGGGGTGTCAGAATGAACACTGAAGCTTTCTTT
TRBV28	.	TRBJ2-5	.	CASSTNRDISQETQYF	TGTGCCAGCAGTACGAACCGGGACATCTCGCAAGAGACCCAGTACTTC
TRBV12-3/TRBV12-4	.	TRBJ1-2	.	CASSRQDANYGYTF	TGTGCCAGCAGTCGGCAGGATGCTAACTATGGCTACACCTTC
TRBV20-1	.	TRBJ2-7	TRBD2	CSARGGLAHEQYF	TGCAGTGCTAGGGGGGGACTAGCCCACGAGCAGTACTTC
TRBV7-9	many	TRBJ2-7	.	CASSLDGLRYEQYF	TGTGCCAGCAGCTTGGACGGGCTTAGGTACGAGCAGTACTTC
TRBV2	.	TRBJ2-6	.	CAAGQSYVLTF	TGTGCCGCGGGACAGTCATACGTCCTGACTTTC
TRBV28	many	TRBJ1-5	.	CASSPLRSQPQHF	TGTGCCAGCAGCCCTCTTCGGTCTCAGCCCCAGCATTTT
TRBV11-2	.	TRBJ2-7	.	CASSLDGVTYYEQYF	TGTGCCAGCAGCTTAGACGGGGTGACTTACTACGAGCAGTACTTC
TRBV27	many	TRBJ1-4	.	CASSLTVTNEKLFF	TGTGCCAGCAGTTTGACAGTAACTAATGAAAAACTGTTTTTT
TRBV19	many	TRBJ2-7	TRBD2	CASKTSGSSYEQYF	TGTGCCAGTAAAACTAGCGGGAGCTCCTACGAGCAGTACTTC
TRBV20-1	many	TRBJ1-2	.	CSANVGDYGYTF	TGCAGTGCTAATGTCGGGGACTATGGCTACACCTTC
TRBV2	many	TRBJ2-5	.	CASRTDRAQETQYF	TGTGCCAGCAGAACGGATCGCGCTCAAGAGACCCAGTACTTC
TRBV20-1	many	TRBJ2-5	.	CSAWTSSGGAKTQYF	TGCAGTGCTTGGACGAGTTCGGGGGGCGCGAAGACCCAGTACTTC
TRBV6-1	.	TRBJ1-1	.	CASSDQGAHAEAFF	TGTGCCAGCAGTGACCAAGGGGCTCATGCTGAAGCTTTCTTT
TRBV12-3/TRBV12-4	.	TRBJ1-1	TRBD1	CASSFGTGATEAFF	TGTGCCAGCAGTTTTGGGACAGGGGCCACTGAAGCTTTCTTT
TRBV6-5	many	TRBJ1-5	.	CASRPLRADQPQHF	TGTGCCAGCAGGCCCCTCAGGGCCGATCAGCCCCAGCATTTT
TRBV27	.	TRBJ1-1	TRBD1	CASSPYPQGEGTEAFF	TGTGCCAGCAGTCCATACCCGCAGGGGGAAGGCACTGAAGCTTTCTTT
TRBV6-4	many	TRBJ1-1	TRBD1	CASSGNRGDEAFF	TGTGCCAGCAGTGGGAACAGGGGGGATGAAGCTTTCTTT
TRBV28	many	TRBJ2-2	.	CASSLLVGLTNTGELFF	TGTGCCAGCAGTTTACTGGTCGGATTGACGAACACCGGGGAGCTGTTTTTT
TRBV28	many	TRBJ2-2	TRBD2	CASRSTSANTGELFF	TGTGCCAGCAGATCGACTAGCGCGAACACCGGGGAGCTGTTTTTT
TRBV12-3/TRBV12-4	.	TRBJ1-3	TRBD1	CASRGDSSPGNTIYF	TGTGCCAGCAGAGGGGACAGCTCTCCTGGAAACACCATATATTTT
TRBV3-1	many	TRBJ1-1	TRBD1	CASSHATGTEAFF	TGTGCCAGCAGCCACGCGACAGGGACTGAAGCTTTCTTT
TRBV6-2/TRBV6-3	.	TRBJ1-1	TRBD1	CASSYFRTGGAGNTEAFF	TGTGCCAGCAGTTACTTTCGGACAGGGGGCGCGGGAAACACTGAAGCTTTCTTT
TRBV12-3/TRBV12-4	.	TRBJ1-1	.	CASSQSQVTEAFF	TGTGCCAGCAGCCAATCACAGGTGACTGAAGCTTTCTTT
TRBV6-1	many	TRBJ1-6	.	CASRDGLNSPLHF	TGTGCCAGCCGGGACGGACTCAATTCACCCCTCCACTTT
TRBV20-1	many	TRBJ1-2	.	CSAGGGNYGYTF	TGCAGTGCGGGAGGGGGTAACTATGGCTACACCTTC
TRBV5-1	many	TRBJ2-2	.	CASSLGLVVNTGELFF	TGCGCCAGCAGCTTGGGTTTAGTAGTAAACACCGGGGAGCTGTTTTTT
TRBV6-1	many	TRBJ2-2	TRBD1	CASRDRAAGELFF	TGTGCCAGCAGGGACAGGGCCGCCGGGGAGCTGTTTTTT
TRBV12-3/TRBV12-4	.	TRBJ1-5	.	CASTKRQVISQPQHF	TGTGCCAGCACTAAAAGACAGGTGATTAGTCAGCCCCAGCATTTT